A single T cell receptor (beta chain) is shown here with its context. Other DNA sequences in the same sample also yield this CDR3. CDR3 length: 13 amino acids. Between the trimmed V and J ends, which lost 3 bases and 0 bases, there was a span of 3 bases. Germline CDR1 and CDR2: SGHTA and FQGTGA. These data belong to a study of Ad26.COV2.S vaccination and SARS-CoV-2 variants. Profiled with immunoSEQ multiplex PCR; TCRdb holds only in-frame clones, not every one. The sample has 200,000 to 300,000 clones; roughly 89% are singletons. Treatment denoted: roughly 18 received Ad26.COV2.S at low or high dose, single or two shots; 5 received placebo; per-sample allocation not given. It was on day 63 after the first vaccine or placebo injection that samples were taken.

This receptor was obtained from a person between 18 and 65 years old who received the Ad26.COV2.S COVID-19 vaccine or a placebo. Here the sequenced sample was peripheral blood, taken in a trial of Ad26.COV2.S vaccine versus placebo. This chain joins TRBV7-3 and TRBJ2-1; D unresolved. CDR3 loop: CASSLSSYNEQFF. CDR3 coding DNA: TGTGCCAGCAGCTTGAGCTCCTACAATGAGCAGTTCTTC. The variable domain in full, with the rest retrieved from reference TRBV7-3 and TRBJ2-1, is GAGVSQTPSNKVTEKGKYVELRCDPISGHTALYWYRQSLGQGPEFLIYFQGTGAADDSGLPNDRFFAVRPEGSVSTLKIQRTERGDSAVYLCASSLSSYNEQFFGPGTRLTVL.